This T cell receptor (beta chain) is drawn from a study of cytomegalovirus exposure and HLA in healthy donors. Germline V lookup: CDR1 MGHRA, CDR2 YSYEKL. V lost 0 bases and J lost 6; bases outside the gene matches: 12. The CDR3 spans 17 residues. The PCR was carried out with 60 Vbeta primers and 13 Jbeta primers. TCRdb keeps only in-frame clones here, not all; method: immunoSEQ multiplex PCR. The sample includes some 70,000 clones. Study results and limitations: When analyzed later, a missense DCLRE1C variant was found to be linked to TCR beta V- and J-gene trimming.

Remarks on this clone: Its antigen is unidentified.

Sequencing input: PBMCs. This sequence joins TRBV4-1 and TRBJ2-5; 8 positions agree with TRBD1. This receptor was identified in a man aged 35-49 years in good health and CMV-seronegative. The CDR3 loop is CASSQDFRQGAQKTQYF. As DNA, the CDR3 is TGCGCCAGCAGCCAAGATTTCCGGCAGGGGGCTCAGAAGACCCAGTACTTC.